This paragraph covers one T cell receptor (beta chain) sequence. Clones were read by immunoSEQ multiplex PCR, and TCRdb kept only the in-frame ones, dropping some. This table holds about 56,000 clones, 90% found once. This entry is derived from a study of T cell changes during pregnancy in multiple sclerosis. The V gene's germline CDR1 is SGHRS and CDR2 YFSETQ. The CDR3 runs to 16 residues. V lost 1 base to trimming and J lost 4 bases; unmatched junction nucleotides: 4. This chain uses TRBV5-1 with TRBJ2-2; 10 bases match TRBD2. The clonotype originates from a female donor in good health, enrolled as a control in a pregnancy study. The sequencing used peripheral blood, collected in the first trimester of pregnancy. The CDR3 bases are TGCGCCAGCAGCTTGATGACTAGCGGGTCCACCGGGGAGCTGTTTTTT. Protein product: CASSLMTSGSTGELFF.